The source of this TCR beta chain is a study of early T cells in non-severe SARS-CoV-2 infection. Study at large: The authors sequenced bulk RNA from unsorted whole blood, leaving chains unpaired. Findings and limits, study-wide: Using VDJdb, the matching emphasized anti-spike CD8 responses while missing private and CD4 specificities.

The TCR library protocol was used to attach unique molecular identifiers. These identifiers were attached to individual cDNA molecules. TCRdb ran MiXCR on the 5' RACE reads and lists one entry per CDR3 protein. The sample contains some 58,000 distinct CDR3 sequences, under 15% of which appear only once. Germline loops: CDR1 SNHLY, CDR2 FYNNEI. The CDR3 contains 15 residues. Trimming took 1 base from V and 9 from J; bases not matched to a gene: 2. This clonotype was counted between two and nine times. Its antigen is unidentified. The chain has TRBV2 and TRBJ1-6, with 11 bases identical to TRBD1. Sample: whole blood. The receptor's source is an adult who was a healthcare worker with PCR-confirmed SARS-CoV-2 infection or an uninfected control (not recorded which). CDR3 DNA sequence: TGTGCCAGCAGTGAAGAGGACAGGGGGCTTTCACCCCTCCACTTT. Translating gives CASSEEDRGLSPLHF.